This T cell receptor beta chain was identified during a study of blood T cells in healthy people across ages. The CDR3 consists of 16 residues. The V gene lost 5 bases and the J gene lost 0 bases, with 14 bases spanning the gap. Germline CDR1 MGHRA, CDR2 YSYEKL. Then a second PCR, running roughly 7 to 11 cycles, was carried out with a sample-barcoded 5' primer and a J-beta primer mix. TCRdb re-called the 5' RACE reads with MiXCR, one entry per CDR3 protein. This sample yields 850,000 to 1,100,000 distinct CDR3 sequences, of which roughly two fifths are seen a single time; less than 15% belongs to the top ten. Study-level findings and limits: In the absence of known donor CMV status, changes in expanded clonotypes were possibly confounded.

This clonotype was recorded at least ten times. Its specificity is unknown. The chain combines TRBV4-1 with TRBJ2-1; tentative D call: TRBD1 (6 bases). This receptor was taken from a man younger than 30 in good health. Material: blood. The CDR3 spells CASSNRQESSYNEQFF. The CDR3 region has the DNA TGCGCCAGCAGCAACAGACAGGAGAGCTCCTACAATGAGCAGTTCTTC.